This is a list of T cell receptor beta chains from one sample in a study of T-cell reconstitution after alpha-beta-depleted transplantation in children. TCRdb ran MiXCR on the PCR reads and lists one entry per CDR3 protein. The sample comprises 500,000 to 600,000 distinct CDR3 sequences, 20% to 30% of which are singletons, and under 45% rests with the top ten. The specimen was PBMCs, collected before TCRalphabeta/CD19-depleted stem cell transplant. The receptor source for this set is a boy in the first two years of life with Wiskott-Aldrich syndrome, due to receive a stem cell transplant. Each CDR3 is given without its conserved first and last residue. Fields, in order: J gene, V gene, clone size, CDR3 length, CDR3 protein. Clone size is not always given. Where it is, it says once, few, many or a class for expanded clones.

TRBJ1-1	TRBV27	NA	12	ASSFLTGPDEAF
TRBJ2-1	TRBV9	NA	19	ASSPKGGASGMGGRYNEQF
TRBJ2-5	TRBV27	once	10	AVGSRKDTQY
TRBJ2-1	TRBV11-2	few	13	ASSFDRGVNNEQF
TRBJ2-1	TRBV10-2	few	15	ASSEWGQGFSYNEQF
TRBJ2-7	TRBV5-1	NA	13	ASSLVWTGGDEQY
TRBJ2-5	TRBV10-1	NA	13	ASSESSGRGETQY
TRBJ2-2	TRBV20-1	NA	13	SAADPREGTGELF
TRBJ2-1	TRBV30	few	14	AWSISGSTFSDEQF
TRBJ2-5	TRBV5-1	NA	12	ASSPGGPEETQY
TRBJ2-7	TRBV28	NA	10	ASSLVSGEQY
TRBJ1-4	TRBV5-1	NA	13	ASREQGITNEKLF
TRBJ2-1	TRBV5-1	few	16	ASSSTSSLGAGANEQF
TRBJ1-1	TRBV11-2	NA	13	ASSPHGGRGTEAF
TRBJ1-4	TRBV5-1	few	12	ASSLGTTNEKLF
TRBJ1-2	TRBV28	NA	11	ASSRTGDWGYT
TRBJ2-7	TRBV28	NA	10	ASGDFVYEQY
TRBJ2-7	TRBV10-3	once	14	AISKKVQGSSYEQY
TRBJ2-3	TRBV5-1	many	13	ASSLRGGSTDTQY
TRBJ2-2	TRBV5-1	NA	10	ASSFETGELF
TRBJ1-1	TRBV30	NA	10	ASGSAYTEAF